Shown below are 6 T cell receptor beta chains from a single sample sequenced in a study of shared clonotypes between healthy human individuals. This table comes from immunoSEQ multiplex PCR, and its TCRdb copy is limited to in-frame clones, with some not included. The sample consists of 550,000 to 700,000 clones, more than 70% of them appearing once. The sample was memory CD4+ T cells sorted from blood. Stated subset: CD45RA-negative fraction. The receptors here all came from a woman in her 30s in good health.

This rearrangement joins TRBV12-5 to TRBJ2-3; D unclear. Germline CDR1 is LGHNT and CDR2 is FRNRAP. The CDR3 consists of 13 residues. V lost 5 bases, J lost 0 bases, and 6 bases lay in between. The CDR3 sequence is CASGPGSTDTQYF. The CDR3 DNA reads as TGTGCTAGTGGTCCGGGTAGCACAGATACGCAGTATTTT.

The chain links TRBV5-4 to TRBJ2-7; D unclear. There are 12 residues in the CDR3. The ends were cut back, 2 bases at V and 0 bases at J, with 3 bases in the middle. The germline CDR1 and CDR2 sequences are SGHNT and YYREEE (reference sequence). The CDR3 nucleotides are TGTGCCAGCAGCTTTCACTCCTACGAGCAGTACTTC. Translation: CASSFHSYEQYF.

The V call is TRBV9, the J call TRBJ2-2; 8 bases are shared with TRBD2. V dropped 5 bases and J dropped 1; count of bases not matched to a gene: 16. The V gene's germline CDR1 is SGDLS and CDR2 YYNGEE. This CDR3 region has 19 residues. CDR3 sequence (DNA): TGTGCCAGCAGTGAGACCCCCAGCGGGAGTTTCGAGAACACCGGGGAGCTGTTTTTT. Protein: CASSETPSGSFENTGELFF.

The chain's CDR3 is CASSQDPSLSPEQYF. The CDR3 bases are TGCGCCAGCAGCCAAGATCCGAGTTTATCCCCCGAGCAGTACTTC. The rearrangement uses TRBV4-1 and TRBJ2-7; no reliable D call. This CDR3 spans 15 amino acids. V lost 0 bases, J lost 6 bases, and 15 bases lay in between. Germline CDR1 is MGHRA and CDR2 is YSYEKL.

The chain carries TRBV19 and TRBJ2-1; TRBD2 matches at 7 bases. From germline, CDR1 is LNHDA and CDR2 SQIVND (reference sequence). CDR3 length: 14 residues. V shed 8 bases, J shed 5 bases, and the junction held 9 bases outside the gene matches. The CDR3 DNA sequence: TGTGCCAGTGCCCTCCGCGGGGGTAACAATGAGCAGTTCTTC. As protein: CASALRGGNNEQFF.

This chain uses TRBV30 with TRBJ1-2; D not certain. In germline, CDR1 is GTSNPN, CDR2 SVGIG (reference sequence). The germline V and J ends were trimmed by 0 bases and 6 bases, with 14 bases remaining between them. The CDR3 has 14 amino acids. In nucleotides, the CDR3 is TGTGCCTGGAGTGTCGGACCCTTAAATGATGGCTACACCTTC. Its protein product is CAWSVGPLNDGYTF.